This TCR beta chain derives from a study of CD8+ T cells in alopecia areata. The sequencing template was cDNA reverse transcribed from extracted RNA. Libraries were prepared by immunoSEQ multiplex PCR; TCRdb keeps only in-frame clonotypes and omits some of them. The sample lists some 220,000 clones, around three fifths occurring once. The treatment denotes: oral pan-JAK inhibitor, 5-10 mg twice daily. The sequencing here drew on CD4+ T cells sorted from blood, taken at week 4, from a patient treated with tofacitinib. This sequence was found in a human donor with alopecia areata.

CDR3 nucleotides: TGTGCCACCTGGACAGGGAACTATGGCTACACCTTC. This gives the protein CATWTGNYGYTF. The chain combines TRBV30 with TRBJ1-2, with TRBD1 matching 8 bases. The germline V gene encodes CDR1 GTSNPN and CDR2 SVGIG (reference sequence). V gave up 8 bases and J gave up 2 bases; unmatched junction bases: 4. The CDR3 runs 12 residues. Combining the CDR3 with reference TRBV30 and TRBJ1-2 gives the whole variable domain SQTIHQWPATLVQPVGSPLSLECTVEGTSNPNLYWYRQAAGRGLQLLFYSVGIGQISSEVPQNLSASRPQDRQFILSSKKLLLSDSGFYLCATWTGNYGYTFGSGTRLTVV.